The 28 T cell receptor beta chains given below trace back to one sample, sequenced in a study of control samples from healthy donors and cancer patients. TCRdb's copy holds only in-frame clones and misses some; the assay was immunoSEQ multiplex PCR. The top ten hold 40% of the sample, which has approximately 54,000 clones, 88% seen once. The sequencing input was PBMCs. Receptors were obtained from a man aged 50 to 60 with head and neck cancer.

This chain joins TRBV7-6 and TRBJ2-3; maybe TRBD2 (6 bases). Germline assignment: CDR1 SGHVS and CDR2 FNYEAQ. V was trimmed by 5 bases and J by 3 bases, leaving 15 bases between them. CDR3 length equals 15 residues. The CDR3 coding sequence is TGTGCCAGCAGCGCCCGGGAGAGGAGAACAGATACGCAGTATTTT. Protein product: CASSARERRTDTQYF.

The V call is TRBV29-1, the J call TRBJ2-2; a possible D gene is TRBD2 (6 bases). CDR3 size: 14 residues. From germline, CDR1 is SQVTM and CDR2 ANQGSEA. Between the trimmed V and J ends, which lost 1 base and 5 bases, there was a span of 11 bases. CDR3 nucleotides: TGCAGCGTTGAAGCCGGGGGAAAGACCGGGGAGCTGTTTTTT. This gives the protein CSVEAGGKTGELFF.

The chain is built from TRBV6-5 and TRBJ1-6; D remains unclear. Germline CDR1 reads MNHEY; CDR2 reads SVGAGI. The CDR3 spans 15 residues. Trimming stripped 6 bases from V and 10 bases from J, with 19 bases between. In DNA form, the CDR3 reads TGTGCCAGCAGAACACATCAGGTGGAGTTCTCACCCCTCCACTTT. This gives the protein CASRTHQVEFSPLHF.

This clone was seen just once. CDR3 bases: TGTGCCAGCAGCTCGGAGAGGGTTGGGGCCAACGTCCTGACTTTC. Translated, it gives CASSSERVGANVLTF. This chain uses TRBV7-3 with TRBJ2-6; possible D gene TRBD2, 5 bases. The CDR3 runs to 15 residues. The germline V gene encodes CDR1 SGHTA and CDR2 FQGTGA. Between the trimmed V and J ends, which lost 4 bases and 3 bases, there was a span of 10 bases. The entire variable domain, with the rest obtained from reference TRBV7-3 and TRBJ2-6, is as follows: GAGVSQTPSNKVTEKGKYVELRCDPISGHTALYWYRQSLGQGPEFLIYFQGTGAADDSGLPNDRFFAVRPEGSVSTLKIQRTERGDSAVYLCASSSERVGANVLTFGAGSRLTVL.

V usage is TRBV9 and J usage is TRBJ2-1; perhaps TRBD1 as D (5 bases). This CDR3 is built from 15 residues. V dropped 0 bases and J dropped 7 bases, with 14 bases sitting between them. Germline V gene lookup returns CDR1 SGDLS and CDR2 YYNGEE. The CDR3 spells CASSVGQLYGNEQFF. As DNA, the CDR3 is TGTGCCAGCAGCGTAGGACAGCTTTACGGTAATGAGCAGTTCTTC.

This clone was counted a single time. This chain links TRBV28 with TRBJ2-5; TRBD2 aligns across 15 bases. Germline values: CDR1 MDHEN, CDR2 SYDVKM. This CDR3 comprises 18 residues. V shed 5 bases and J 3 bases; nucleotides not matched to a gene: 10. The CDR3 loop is CASSPGTSGGPGKETQYF. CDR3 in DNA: TGTGCCAGCAGTCCAGGGACTAGCGGGGGGCCCGGGAAAGAGACCCAGTACTTC.

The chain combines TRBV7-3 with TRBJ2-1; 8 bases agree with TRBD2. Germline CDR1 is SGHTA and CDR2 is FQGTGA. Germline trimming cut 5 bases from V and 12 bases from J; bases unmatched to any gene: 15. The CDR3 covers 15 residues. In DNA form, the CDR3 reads TGTGCCAGCAGCCCCCGGGGTAGCGGGGCACCTGGGCAGTTCTTC. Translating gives CASSPRGSGAPGQFF.

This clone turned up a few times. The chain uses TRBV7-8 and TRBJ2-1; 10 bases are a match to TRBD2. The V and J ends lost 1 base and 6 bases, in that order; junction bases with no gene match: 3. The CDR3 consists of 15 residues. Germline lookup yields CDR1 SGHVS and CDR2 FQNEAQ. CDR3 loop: CASSLDGLAANEQFF. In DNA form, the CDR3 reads TGTGCCAGCAGCTTAGACGGACTAGCGGCCAATGAGCAGTTCTTC. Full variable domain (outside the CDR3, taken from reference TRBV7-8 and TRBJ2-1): GAGVSQSPRYKVAKRGQDVALRCDPISGHVSLFWYQQALGQGPEFLTYFQNEAQLDKSGLPSDRFFAERPEGSVSTLKIQRTQQEDSAVYLCASSLDGLAANEQFFGPGTRLTVL.

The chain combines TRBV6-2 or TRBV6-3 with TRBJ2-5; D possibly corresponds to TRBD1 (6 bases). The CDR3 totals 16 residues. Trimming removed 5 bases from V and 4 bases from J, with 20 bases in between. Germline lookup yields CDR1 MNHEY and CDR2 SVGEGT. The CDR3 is CASSPLGALSRETQYF. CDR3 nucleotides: TGTGCCAGCAGTCCGTTGGGGGCTCTCTCAAGAGAGACCCAGTACTTC.

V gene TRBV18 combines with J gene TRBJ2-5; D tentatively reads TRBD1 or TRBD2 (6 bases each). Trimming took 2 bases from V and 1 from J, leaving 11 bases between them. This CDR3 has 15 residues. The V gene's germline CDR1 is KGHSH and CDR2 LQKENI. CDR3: CASSPIRGPQETQYF. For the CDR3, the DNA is TGTGCCAGCTCACCAATTCGGGGGCCCCAAGAGACCCAGTACTTC.

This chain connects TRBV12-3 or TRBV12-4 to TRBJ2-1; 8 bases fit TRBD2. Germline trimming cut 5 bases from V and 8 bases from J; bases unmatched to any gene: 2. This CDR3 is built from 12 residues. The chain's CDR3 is CASSRLAYEQFF. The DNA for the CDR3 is TGTGCCAGCAGTCGACTAGCGTATGAGCAGTTCTTC.

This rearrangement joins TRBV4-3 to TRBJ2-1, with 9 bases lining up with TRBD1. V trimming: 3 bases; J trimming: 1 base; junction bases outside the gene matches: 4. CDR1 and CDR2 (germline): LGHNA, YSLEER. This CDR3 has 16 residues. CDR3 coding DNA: TGCGCCAGCAGCCAGGGGGGACAGGGATCCTACAATGAGCAGTTCTTC. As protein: CASSQGGQGSYNEQFF.

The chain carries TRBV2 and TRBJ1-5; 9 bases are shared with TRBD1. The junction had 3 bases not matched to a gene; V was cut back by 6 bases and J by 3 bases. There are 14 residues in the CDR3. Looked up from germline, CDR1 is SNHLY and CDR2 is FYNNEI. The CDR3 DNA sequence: TGTGCCAGCAGCGGGACAGGGAACAATCAGCCCCAGCATTTT. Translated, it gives CASSGTGNNQPQHF.

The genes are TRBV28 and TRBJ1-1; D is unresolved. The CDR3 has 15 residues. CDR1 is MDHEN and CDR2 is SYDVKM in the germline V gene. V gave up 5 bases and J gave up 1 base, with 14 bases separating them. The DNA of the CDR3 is TGTGCCAGCAGTCAGATCCAATCCCGGAACACTGAAGCTTTCTTT. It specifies CASSQIQSRNTEAFF.

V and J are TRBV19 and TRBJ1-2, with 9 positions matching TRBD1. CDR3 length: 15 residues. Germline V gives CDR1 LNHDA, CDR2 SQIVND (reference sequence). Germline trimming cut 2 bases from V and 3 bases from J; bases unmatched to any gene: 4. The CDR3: CASSINRGPDYGYTF. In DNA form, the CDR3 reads TGTGCCAGTAGTATAAACAGGGGGCCGGACTATGGCTACACCTTC.

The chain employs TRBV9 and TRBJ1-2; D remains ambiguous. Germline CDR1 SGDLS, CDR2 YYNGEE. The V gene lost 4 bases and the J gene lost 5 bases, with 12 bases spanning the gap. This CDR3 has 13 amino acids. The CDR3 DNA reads TGTGCCAGCAGCCCACACCGTCTTTATGGCTACACCTTC. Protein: CASSPHRLYGYTF.

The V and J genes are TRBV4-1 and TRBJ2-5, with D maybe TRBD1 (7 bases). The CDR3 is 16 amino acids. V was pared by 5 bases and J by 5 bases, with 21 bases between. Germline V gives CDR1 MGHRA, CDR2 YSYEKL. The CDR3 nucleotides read TGCGCCAGCAGCTACCAGGGGGGCAGGGTATTGGAGACCCAGTACTTC. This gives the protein CASSYQGGRVLETQYF.

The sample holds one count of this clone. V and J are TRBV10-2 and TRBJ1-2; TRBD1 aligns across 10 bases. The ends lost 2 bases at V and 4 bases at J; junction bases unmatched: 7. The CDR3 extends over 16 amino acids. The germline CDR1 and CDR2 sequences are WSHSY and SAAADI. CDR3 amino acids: CASSEGSRTGGYGYTF. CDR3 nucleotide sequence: TGCGCCAGCAGTGAGGGGTCTCGGACAGGGGGCTATGGCTACACCTTC.

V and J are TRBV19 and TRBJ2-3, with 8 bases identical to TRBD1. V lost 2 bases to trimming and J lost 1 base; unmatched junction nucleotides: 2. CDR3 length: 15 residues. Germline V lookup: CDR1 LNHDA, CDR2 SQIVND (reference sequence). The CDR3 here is CASSIMGQGTDTQYF. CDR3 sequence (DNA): TGTGCCAGTAGTATAATGGGACAGGGCACAGATACGCAGTATTTT. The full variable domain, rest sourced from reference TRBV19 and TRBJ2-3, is DGGITQSPKYLFRKEGQNVTLSCEQNLNHDAMYWYRQDPGQGLRLIYYSQIVNDFQKGDIAEGYSVSREKKESFPLTVTSAQKNPTAFYLCASSIMGQGTDTQYFGPGTRLTVL.

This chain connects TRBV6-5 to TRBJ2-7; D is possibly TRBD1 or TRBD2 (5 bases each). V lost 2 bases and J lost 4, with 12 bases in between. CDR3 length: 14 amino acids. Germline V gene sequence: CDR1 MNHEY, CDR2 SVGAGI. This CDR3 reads CASSYTGTPYEQYF. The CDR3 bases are TGTGCCAGCAGTTACACCGGGACCCCGTACGAGCAGTACTTC.

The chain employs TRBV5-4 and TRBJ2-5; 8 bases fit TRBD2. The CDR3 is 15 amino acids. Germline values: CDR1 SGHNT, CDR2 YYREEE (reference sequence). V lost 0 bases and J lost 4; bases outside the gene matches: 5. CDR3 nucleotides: TGTGCCAGCAGCTTGGCGGGGGGGCGGGCAGAGACCCAGTACTTC. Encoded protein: CASSLAGGRAETQYF.

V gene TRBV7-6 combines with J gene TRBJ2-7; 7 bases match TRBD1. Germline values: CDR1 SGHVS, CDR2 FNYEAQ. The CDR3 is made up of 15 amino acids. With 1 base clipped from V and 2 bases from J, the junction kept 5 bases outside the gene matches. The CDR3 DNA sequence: TGTGCCAGCAGCTTAGGGGGGCAGGGGGCCTACGAGCAGTACTTC. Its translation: CASSLGGQGAYEQYF. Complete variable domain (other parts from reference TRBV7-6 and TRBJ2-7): GAGVSQSPRYKVTKRGQDVALRCDPISGHVSLYWYRQALGQGPEFLTYFNYEAQQDKSGLPNDRFSAERPEGSISTLTIQRTEQRDSAMYRCASSLGGQGAYEQYFGPGTRLTVT.

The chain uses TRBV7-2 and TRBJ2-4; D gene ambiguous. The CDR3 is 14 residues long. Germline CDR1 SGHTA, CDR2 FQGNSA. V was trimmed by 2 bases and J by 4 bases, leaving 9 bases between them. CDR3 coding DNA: TGTGCCAGCAGCTTACGGGCAGAAAAAAACATTCAGTACTTC. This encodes CASSLRAEKNIQYF.

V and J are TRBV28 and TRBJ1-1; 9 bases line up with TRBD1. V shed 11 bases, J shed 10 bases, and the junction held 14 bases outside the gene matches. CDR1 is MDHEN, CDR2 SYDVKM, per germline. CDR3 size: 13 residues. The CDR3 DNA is TGTGCCTCTTACGTTCGGGACAGGGAGGGAGCTTTCTTT. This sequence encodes CASYVRDREGAFF.

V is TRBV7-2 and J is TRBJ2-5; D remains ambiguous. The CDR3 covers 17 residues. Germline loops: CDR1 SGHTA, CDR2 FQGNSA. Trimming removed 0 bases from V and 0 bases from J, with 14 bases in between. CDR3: CASSLALGGLYQETQYF. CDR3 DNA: TGTGCCAGCAGCTTAGCGCTGGGTGGGCTATACCAAGAGACCCAGTACTTC.

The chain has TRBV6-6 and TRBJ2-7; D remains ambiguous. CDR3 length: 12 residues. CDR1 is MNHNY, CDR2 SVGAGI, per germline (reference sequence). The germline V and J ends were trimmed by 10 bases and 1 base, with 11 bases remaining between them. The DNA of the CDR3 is TGTGCCACCTCTCCAGGTTCCTACGAGCAGTACTTC. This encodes CATSPGSYEQYF.

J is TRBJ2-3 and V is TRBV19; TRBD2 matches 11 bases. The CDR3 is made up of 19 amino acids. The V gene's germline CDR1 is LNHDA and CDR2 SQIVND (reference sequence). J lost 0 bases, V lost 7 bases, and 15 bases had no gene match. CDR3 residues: CASTPALAGGPSSTDTQYF. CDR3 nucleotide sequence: TGTGCCAGTACCCCAGCCCTAGCGGGAGGACCCTCCAGCACAGATACGCAGTATTTT.

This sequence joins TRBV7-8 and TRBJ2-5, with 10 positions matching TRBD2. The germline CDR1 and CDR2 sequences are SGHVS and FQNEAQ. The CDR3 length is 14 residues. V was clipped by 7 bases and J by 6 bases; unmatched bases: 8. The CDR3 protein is CASTQRGGRQTQYF. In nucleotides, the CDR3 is TGTGCCAGCACCCAGCGGGGGGGCCGGCAGACCCAGTACTTC.